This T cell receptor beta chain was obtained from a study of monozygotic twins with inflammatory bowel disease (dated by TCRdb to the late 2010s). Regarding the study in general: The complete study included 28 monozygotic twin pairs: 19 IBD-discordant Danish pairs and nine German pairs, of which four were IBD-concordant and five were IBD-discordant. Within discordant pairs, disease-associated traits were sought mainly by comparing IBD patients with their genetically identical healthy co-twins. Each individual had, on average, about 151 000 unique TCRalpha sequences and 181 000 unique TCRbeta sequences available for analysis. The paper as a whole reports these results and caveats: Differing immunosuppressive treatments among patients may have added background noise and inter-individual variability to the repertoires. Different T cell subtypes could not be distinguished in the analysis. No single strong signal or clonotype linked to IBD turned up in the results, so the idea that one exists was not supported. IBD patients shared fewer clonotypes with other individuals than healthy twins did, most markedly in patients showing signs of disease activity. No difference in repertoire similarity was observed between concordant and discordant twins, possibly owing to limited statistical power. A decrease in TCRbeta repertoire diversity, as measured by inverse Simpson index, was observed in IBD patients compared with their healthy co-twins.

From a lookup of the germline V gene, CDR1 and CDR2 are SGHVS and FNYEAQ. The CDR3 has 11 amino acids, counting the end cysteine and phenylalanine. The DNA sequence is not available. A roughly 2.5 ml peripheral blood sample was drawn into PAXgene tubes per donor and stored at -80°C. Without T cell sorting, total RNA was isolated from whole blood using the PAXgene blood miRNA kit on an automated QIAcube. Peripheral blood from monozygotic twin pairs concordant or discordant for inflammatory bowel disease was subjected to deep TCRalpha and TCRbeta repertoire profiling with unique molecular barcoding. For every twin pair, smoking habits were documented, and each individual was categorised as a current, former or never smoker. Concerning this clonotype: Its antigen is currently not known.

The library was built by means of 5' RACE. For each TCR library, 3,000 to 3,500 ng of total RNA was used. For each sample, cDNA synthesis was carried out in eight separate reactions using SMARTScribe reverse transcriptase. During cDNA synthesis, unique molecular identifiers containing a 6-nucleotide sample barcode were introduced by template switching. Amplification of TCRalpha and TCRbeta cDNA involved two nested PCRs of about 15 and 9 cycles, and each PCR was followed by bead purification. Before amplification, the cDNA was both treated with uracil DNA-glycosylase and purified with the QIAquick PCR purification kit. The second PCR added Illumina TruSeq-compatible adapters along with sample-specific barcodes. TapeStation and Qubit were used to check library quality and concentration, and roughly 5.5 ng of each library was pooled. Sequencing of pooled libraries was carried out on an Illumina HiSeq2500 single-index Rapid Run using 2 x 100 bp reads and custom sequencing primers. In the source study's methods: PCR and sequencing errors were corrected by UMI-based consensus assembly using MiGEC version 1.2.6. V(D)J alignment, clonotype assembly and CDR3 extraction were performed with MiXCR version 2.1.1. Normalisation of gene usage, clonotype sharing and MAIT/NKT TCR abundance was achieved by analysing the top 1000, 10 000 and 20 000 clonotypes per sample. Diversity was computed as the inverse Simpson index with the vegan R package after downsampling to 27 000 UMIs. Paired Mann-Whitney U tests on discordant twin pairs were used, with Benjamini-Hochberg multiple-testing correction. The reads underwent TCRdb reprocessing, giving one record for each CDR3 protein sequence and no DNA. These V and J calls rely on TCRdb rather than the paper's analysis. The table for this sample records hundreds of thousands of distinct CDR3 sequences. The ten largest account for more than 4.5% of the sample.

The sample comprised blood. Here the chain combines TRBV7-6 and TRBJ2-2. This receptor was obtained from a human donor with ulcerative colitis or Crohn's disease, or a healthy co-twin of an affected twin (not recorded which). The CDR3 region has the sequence CASSQPGELFF.